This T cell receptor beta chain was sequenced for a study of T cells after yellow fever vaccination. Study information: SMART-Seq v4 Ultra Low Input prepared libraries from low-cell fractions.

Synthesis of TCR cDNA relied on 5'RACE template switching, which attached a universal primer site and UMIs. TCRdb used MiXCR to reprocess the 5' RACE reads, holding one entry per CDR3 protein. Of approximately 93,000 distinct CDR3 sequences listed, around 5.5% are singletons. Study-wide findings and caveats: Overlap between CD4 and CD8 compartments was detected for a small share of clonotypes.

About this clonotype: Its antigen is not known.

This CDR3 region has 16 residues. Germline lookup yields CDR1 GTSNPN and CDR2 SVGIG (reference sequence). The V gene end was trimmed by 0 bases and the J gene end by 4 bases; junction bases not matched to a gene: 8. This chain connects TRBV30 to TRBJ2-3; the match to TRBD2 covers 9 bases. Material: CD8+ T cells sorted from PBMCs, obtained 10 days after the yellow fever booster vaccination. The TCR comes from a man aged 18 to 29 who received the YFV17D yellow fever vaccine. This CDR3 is CAWSVGLAGFSDTQYF. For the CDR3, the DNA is TGTGCCTGGAGTGTCGGTCTAGCGGGGTTCTCAGATACGCAGTATTTT.